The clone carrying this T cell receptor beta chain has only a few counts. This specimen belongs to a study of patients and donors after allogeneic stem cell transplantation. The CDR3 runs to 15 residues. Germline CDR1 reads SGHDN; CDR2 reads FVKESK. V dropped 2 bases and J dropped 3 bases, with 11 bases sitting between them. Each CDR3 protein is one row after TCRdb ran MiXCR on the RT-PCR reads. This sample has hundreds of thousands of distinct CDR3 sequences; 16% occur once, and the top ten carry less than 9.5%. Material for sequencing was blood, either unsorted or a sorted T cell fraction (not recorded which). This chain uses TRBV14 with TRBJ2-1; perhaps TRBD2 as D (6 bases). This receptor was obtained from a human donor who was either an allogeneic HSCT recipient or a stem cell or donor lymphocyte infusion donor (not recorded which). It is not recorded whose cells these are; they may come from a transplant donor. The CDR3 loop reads CASSQLSGDYNEQFF. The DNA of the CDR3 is TGTGCCAGCAGCCAACTTTCGGGAGACTACAATGAGCAGTTCTTC.